This entry concerns a single TCR beta chain. These data are taken from a study of shared clonotypes between healthy human individuals. Germline CDR1 reads MDHEN; CDR2 reads SYDVKM. This CDR3 contains 13 residues. Trimming shortened V by 6 bases and J by 7 bases, and 15 bases separated the two germline ends. Generated by immunoSEQ multiplex PCR, the TCRdb table keeps only in-frame clones and is missing some. Of fewer than 3 million clones listed, 85% to 95% are singletons. The receptor comes from a man aged 18 to 29 in good health. Some clones in this sample may be carry-over from other donors' samples. The chain has TRBV28 and TRBJ1-2, with a weak D call TRBD1 (6 bases). Sequences were obtained from naive CD4+ T cells from PBMCs. Subset meaning: CD45RA+ positively selected. The CDR3 loop is CASSAWGGRGYTF. The CDR3, as DNA: TGTGCCAGCAGCGCCTGGGGGGGGCGTGGCTACACCTTC.